These T cell receptor beta chains were read from a single sample in a study of T cell repertoires in cytomegalovirus infection. TCRdb passed the reads through MiXCR, listing each CDR3 protein once. The data show more than 400,000 distinct CDR3 sequences, with about 25% seen just once and roughly 13% held by the top ten. Sequencing was carried out using PBMCs. The receptor source for this set is a human donor in good health (CMV status not recorded). Some clones in this sample may be carry-over from other donors' samples. Both conserved end residues are part of each CDR3. A D gene is named only where the DNA matches it firmly. A clone size is listed for some rows: how often the clone was seen (once, few, many), or a class if it is expanded.

>-|TRBV11-3|TRBD2|TRBJ2-1
CASSPQREGRGEQFF
TGTGCCAGCAGCCCCCAGCGGGAGGGGCGGGGTGAGCAGTTCTTC
>-|TRBV19|-|TRBJ1-5
CASSISGYSNQPQHF
TGTGCCAGTAGTATTTCTGGTTATAGCAATCAGCCCCAGCATTTT
>few|TRBV25-1|-|TRBJ2-5
CASSGNLGGETQYF
TGTGCCAGCAGTGGGAACTTGGGGGGTGAGACCCAGTACTTC
>many|TRBV7-2|-|TRBJ2-5
CASSGQTSGAQYF
TGTGCCAGCAGCGGACAGACCTCAGGGGCCCAGTACTTC
>-|TRBV29-1|-|TRBJ2-5
CSVEEWREETQYF
TGCAGCGTTGAAGAGTGGAGGGAGGAGACCCAGTACTTC
>few|TRBV29-1|TRBD1|TRBJ2-2
CSAGQGAPGELFF
TGCAGCGCCGGACAGGGGGCGCCCGGGGAGCTGTTTTTT
>many|TRBV7-2|-|TRBJ2-1
CASSPPPGLEQFF
TGTGCCAGCAGCCCCCCCCCCGGACTTGAGCAGTTCTTC
>few|TRBV28|-|TRBJ1-2
CASRADSYGYTF
TGTGCCAGCAGGGCGGACAGCTATGGCTACACCTTC
>few|TRBV4-3|-|TRBJ1-1
CASSQEPTGSTEAFF
TGCGCCAGCAGCCAAGAACCCACAGGGAGCACTGAAGCTTTCTTT
>few|TRBV5-1|-|TRBJ1-1
CASSLPGAYVGRNTEAFF
TGCGCCAGCAGCCTTCCAGGGGCGTATGTTGGGAGAAACACTGAAGCTTTCTTT
>-|TRBV5-4|TRBD2|TRBJ2-4
CASSWRTSVENIQYF
TGTGCCAGCAGCTGGCGGACTAGCGTTGAAAACATTCAGTACTTC
>-|TRBV10-3|TRBD1|TRBJ1-1
CAISRLRAGGSENTEAFF
TGTGCCATCAGCCGACTCCGCGCAGGGGGTTCGGAAAACACTGAAGCTTTCTTT
>once|TRBV12-3/TRBV12-4|-|TRBJ2-1
CASSPTWGKGSNEQFF
TGTGCCAGCAGTCCCACCTGGGGGAAAGGCTCGAATGAGCAGTTCTTC
>-|TRBV19|TRBD1|TRBJ1-4
CASSTTGVDEKLFF
TGTGCCAGTAGTACGACAGGGGTGGATGAAAAACTGTTTTTT
>-|TRBV2|TRBD1|TRBJ2-7
CASRETGLSGEQYF
TGTGCCAGCAGGGAGACAGGGCTCTCGGGTGAGCAGTACTTC
>many|TRBV7-9|TRBD2|TRBJ2-1
CASSFGLAGVDEQFF
TGTGCCAGCAGCTTCGGTCTAGCGGGAGTGGATGAGCAGTTCTTC
>-|TRBV9|-|TRBJ2-3
CASSVRSDLKNTDTQYF
TGTGCCAGCAGCGTCCGTTCAGACTTAAAAAATACAGATACGCAGTATTTT
>few|TRBV4-1|TRBD2|TRBJ2-1
CASSQERTGGPRKQFF
TGCGCCAGCAGCCAAGAAAGGACGGGAGGGCCCCGAAAGCAGTTCTTC
>few|TRBV14|TRBD1|TRBJ1-1
CASSQTGQGRSGTEAFF
TGTGCCAGCAGCCAAACGGGACAGGGTCGGTCGGGCACTGAAGCTTTCTTT
>few|TRBV4-1|-|TRBJ2-1
CASSQSTSNYEQFF
TGCGCCAGCAGCCAGAGTACTTCTAACTATGAGCAGTTCTTC
>many|TRBV5-6|TRBD1|TRBJ2-4
CASSFGTVLVKNIQYF
TGTGCCAGCAGCTTCGGGACAGTTTTGGTCAAAAACATTCAGTACTTC
>few|TRBV4-1|TRBD2|TRBJ2-4
CASSQGLAVTKNIQYF
TGCGCCAGCAGCCAAGGACTAGCGGTTACCAAAAACATTCAGTACTTC
>-|TRBV7-2|TRBD2|TRBJ2-1
CASSKLAVSYNEQFF
TGTGCCAGCAGCAAACTAGCGGTCTCCTACAATGAGCAGTTCTTC
>-|TRBV9|-|TRBJ2-1
CASSSLGEQFF
TGTGCCAGCAGCTCGTTGGGTGAGCAGTTCTTC
>few|TRBV6-2/TRBV6-3|TRBD2|TRBJ2-3
CASTTSRREGRDTQYF
TGTGCCAGCACCACCTCACGGCGGGAGGGCCGAGATACGCAGTATTTT
>few|TRBV11-3|-|TRBJ1-1
CASSLVQAIEAFF
TGTGCCAGCAGCTTAGTACAGGCCATTGAAGCTTTCTTT
>few|TRBV20-1|TRBD1|TRBJ2-7
CSARSSGQGVAYEQYF
TGCAGTGCTAGAAGTTCGGGACAGGGTGTGGCCTACGAGCAGTACTTC
>few|TRBV6-1|-|TRBJ1-5
CASSEWNSRRTLGNQPQHF
TGTGCCAGCAGTGAATGGAACTCACGTAGGACGCTCGGCAATCAGCCCCAGCATTTT
>many|TRBV7-8|-|TRBJ2-2
CASSPTPGELFF
TGTGCCAGCAGCCCTACCCCCGGGGAGCTGTTTTTT
>many|TRBV7-2|-|TRBJ2-2
CASSSDWARELFF
TGTGCCAGCAGCTCGGACTGGGCCCGGGAGCTGTTTTTT
>few|TRBV27|-|TRBJ2-3
CASSSPFNASDTQYF
TGTGCCAGCAGTTCCCCCTTTAATGCGTCAGATACGCAGTATTTT
>many|TRBV7-2|TRBD1|TRBJ1-5
CASSLALGGQEPQHF
TGTGCCAGCAGCTTAGCCTTGGGGGGACAGGAGCCCCAGCATTTT
>many|TRBV7-9|-|TRBJ2-1
CASSLIEGEQFF
TGTGCCAGCAGCTTAATAGAGGGCGAGCAGTTCTTC
>few|TRBV5-6|-|TRBJ1-2
CASSLGMTRASYGYTF
TGTGCCAGCAGCTTGGGTATGACAAGGGCGAGCTATGGCTACACCTTC
>-|TRBV9|-|TRBJ1-1
CASSVATANTEAFF
TGTGCCAGCAGCGTAGCGACGGCTAACACTGAAGCTTTCTTT
>many|TRBV12-3/TRBV12-4|TRBD2|TRBJ2-5
CASSSTSGRGETQYF
TGTGCCAGCAGTTCGACTAGCGGGAGGGGAGAGACCCAGTACTTC
>few|TRBV5-6|-|TRBJ2-3
CASSLVPILRTDTQYF
TGTGCCAGCAGCTTGGTCCCGATCTTACGCACAGATACGCAGTATTTT
>-|TRBV28|-|TRBJ1-5
CASSYHSGGNQPQHF
TGTGCCAGCAGTTATCACTCGGGCGGCAATCAGCCCCAGCATTTT
>-|TRBV7-9|TRBD1|TRBJ1-2
CASSPRTGGVDGYTF
TGTGCCAGCAGCCCCAGGACAGGGGGGGTTGATGGCTACACCTTC
>many|TRBV7-6|-|TRBJ2-7
CASSPLGAGLTYEQYF
TGTGCCAGCAGCCCGTTGGGGGCAGGTTTAACCTACGAGCAGTACTTC
>-|TRBV6-1|TRBD2|TRBJ2-5
CASSYTGSSGYQETQYF
TGTGCCAGCAGCTATACCGGGTCTAGCGGGTACCAAGAGACCCAGTACTTC
>few|TRBV19|TRBD1|TRBJ2-2
CASSRSPGQINTGELFF
TGTGCCAGTAGTCGATCCCCGGGACAGATAAACACCGGGGAGCTGTTTTTT
>many|TRBV7-2|-|TRBJ2-1
CASSAPAPPAEQFF
TGTGCCAGCAGCGCGCCAGCCCCCCCAGCTGAGCAGTTCTTC
>-|TRBV15|-|TRBJ2-2
CATSRKAGANTGELFF
TGTGCCACCAGCAGGAAAGCGGGCGCGAACACCGGGGAGCTGTTTTTT
>-|TRBV6-2/TRBV6-3|TRBD2|TRBJ2-1
CASSARGGVLYNEQFF
TGTGCCAGCAGCGCGCGGGGAGGGGTGCTATACAATGAGCAGTTCTTC
>-|TRBV6-2/TRBV6-3|-|TRBJ2-6
CASSYYFGRPSGANVLTF
TGTGCCAGCAGTTACTACTTCGGCAGGCCCTCTGGGGCCAACGTCCTGACTTTC
>many|TRBV7-2|-|TRBJ2-5
CASSLGGTAFHGETQYF
TGTGCCAGCAGCTTAGGCGGGACGGCCTTCCACGGAGAGACCCAGTACTTC
>few|TRBV6-1|-|TRBJ1-2
CASKEQANTNYGYTF
TGTGCCAGCAAGGAACAGGCGAATACTAACTATGGCTACACCTTC
>-|TRBV11-2|TRBD2|TRBJ2-1
CASSRPVGQREIWNEQFF
TGTGCCAGCAGCCGCCCGGTGGGCCAGCGGGAGATCTGGAATGAGCAGTTCTTC
>-|TRBV4-3|TRBD1|TRBJ2-3
CASSQTTGTPTDTQYF
TGCGCCAGCAGCCAAACGACAGGGACACCCACAGATACGCAGTATTTT
>-|TRBV19|TRBD1|TRBJ1-5
CASSIGTGVNQPQHF
TGTGCCAGTAGTATAGGGACAGGGGTGAATCAGCCCCAGCATTTT
>few|TRBV7-2|TRBD1|TRBJ1-2
CASSPGQGFNYGYTF
TGTGCCAGCAGCCCCGGACAGGGATTTAACTATGGCTACACCTTC
>few|TRBV11-2|TRBD2|TRBJ2-1
CASSPAWLAGSYNEQFF
TGTGCCAGCAGCCCAGCATGGCTAGCGGGATCCTACAATGAGCAGTTCTTC
>many|TRBV7-2|TRBD2|TRBJ2-5
CASSLGLAGIQETQYF
TGTGCCAGCAGCTTAGGGCTAGCGGGGATCCAAGAGACCCAGTACTTC
>-|TRBV2|-|TRBJ2-1
CASRELAFYNEQFF
TGTGCCAGCAGGGAACTAGCTTTCTACAATGAGCAGTTCTTC
>-|TRBV4-1|TRBD2|TRBJ2-5
CASSQDKLAGGRETQYF
TGCGCCAGCAGCCAGGACAAGCTAGCGGGAGGCCGGGAGACCCAGTACTTC
>few|TRBV6-5|-|TRBJ1-1
CASGEGGPNTEAFF
TGTGCCAGCGGGGAGGGGGGCCCGAACACTGAAGCTTTCTTT
>-|TRBV3-1|-|TRBJ1-2
CASSQAVRAYGYTF
TGTGCCAGCAGCCAAGCGGTCAGGGCATATGGCTACACCTTC
>few|TRBV7-2|-|TRBJ1-5
CASSYRDENQPQHF
TGTGCCAGCAGCTATAGGGACGAGAATCAGCCCCAGCATTTT